A selection of T cell receptor beta chains follows, all from one sample in a study of breast tumors, draining lymph nodes, adjacent tissues. A single record per CDR3 protein comes from TCRdb applying MiXCR to the multiplex PCR reads. The table shows 20,000 to 25,000 distinct CDR3 sequences, with approximately 49% occurring only once. The specimen sequenced was breast tumor tissue. The receptor set was obtained from a female donor with breast cancer. Some clones in this sample may be carry-over from other donors' samples. CDR3s include the opening cysteine and the closing phenylalanine or tryptophan. D genes are given only for firm matches. The listing skips clone size in some rows; elsewhere it reads once, few, many or a size class.

D gene	J gene	clone size	V gene	CDR3 protein	CDR3 DNA
.	TRBJ2-3	.	TRBV5-1	CASSSEGGRLTDTQYF	TGCGCCAGCAGCTCGGAAGGGGGGAGGCTCACAGATACGCAGTATTTT
TRBD1	TRBJ2-5	.	TRBV3-1	CASSHWTGKETQYF	TGTGCCAGCAGCCATTGGACAGGGAAAGAGACCCAGTACTTC
.	TRBJ2-3	medium-sized	TRBV10-2	CASRRGESTDTQYF	TGCGCCAGCAGGAGGGGGGAGAGCACAGATACGCAGTATTTT
TRBD2	TRBJ2-7	once	TRBV6-1	CASSHWGLAGGVESYEQYF	TGTGCCAGCAGTCACTGGGGACTAGCGGGAGGGGTGGAGTCCTACGAGCAGTACTTC
.	TRBJ2-7	many	TRBV28	CASTRDYEQYF	TGTGCCAGCACCAGGGACTACGAGCAGTACTTC
.	TRBJ2-2	.	TRBV7-8	CASRWTVYTGELFF	TGTGCCAGCAGGTGGACAGTTTACACCGGGGAGCTGTTTTTT
.	TRBJ2-1	.	TRBV20-1	CSLLGEVRNEQFF	TGCAGTTTATTGGGAGAAGTTAGGAATGAGCAGTTCTTC
TRBD1	TRBJ2-6	.	TRBV2	CARNRGDSGANVLTF	TGTGCCAGAAACAGGGGGGACTCTGGGGCCAACGTCCTGACTTTC
TRBD2	TRBJ2-1	.	TRBV11-3	CASSPILAGAPVRDEQFF	TGTGCCAGCAGCCCCATACTAGCGGGAGCCCCCGTACGGGATGAGCAGTTCTTC
TRBD2	TRBJ2-5	.	TRBV6-2/TRBV6-3	CACPWTSGRLGTQYF	TGTGCCTGCCCGTGGACTAGCGGACGGTTGGGGACCCAGTACTTT
TRBD1	TRBJ1-4	medium-sized	TRBV18	CASSLTGGRNPLLF	TGTGCCAGCTCACTGACAGGGGGACGCAACCCATTACTTTTT
.	TRBJ2-2	.	TRBV5-1	CASSFTGPNTGGLFF	TGCGCCAGCAGCTTTACGGGACCGAACACCGGGGGTCTGTTTTTT
.	TRBJ1-2	.	TRBV6-4	CASSYTRGANGYTF	TGTGCCAGCAGTTACACACGGGGAGCGAATGGCTACACCTTC
.	TRBJ2-3	many	TRBV12-5	CASGLVLTAQSTDTQYF	TGTGCTAGTGGTTTGGTACTAACAGCCCAGAGCACAGATACGCAGTATTTT
.	TRBJ2-5	.	TRBV5-1	CASSEGGGNQPQYF	TGCGCCAGCAGCGAGGGAGGCGGCAATCAGCCCCAGTACTTC
.	TRBJ2-6	medium-sized	TRBV20-1	CSVTSGGAGANVLTF	TGCAGTGTCACGTCAGGAGGGGCTGGGGCCAACGTCCTGACTTTC
.	TRBJ1-4	.	TRBV20-1	CSARRLNEKLFF	TGCAGTGCTAGACGTTTGAATGAAAAACTGTTTTTT
TRBD2	TRBJ2-3	.	TRBV6-1	CASSGLAGEVADTQYF	TGTGCCAGCAGTGGGCTAGCGGGAGAGGTCGCAGATACGCAGTATTTT
TRBD1	TRBJ2-1	.	TRBV29-1	CSARTGVADEQFF	TGCAGCGCCAGGACAGGGGTAGCCGATGAGCAGTTCTTC
TRBD2	TRBJ2-5	.	TRBV10-3	CAIRRRTSGTSETQYF	TGTGCCATCAGGAGGAGAACTAGCGGGACTTCAGAGACCCAGTACTTC
TRBD1	TRBJ2-1	.	TRBV5-6	CASSLTGQGGDEQFF	TGTGCCAGCAGCCTAACGGGACAGGGTGGGGATGAGCAGTTCTTC
TRBD1	TRBJ2-2	.	TRBV7-2	CASSPQRGRAGELFF	TGTGCCAGCAGCCCACAAAGGGGGCGAGCGGGGGAGCTGTTTTTT
.	TRBJ2-3	.	TRBV5-1	CASSLAATDTQYF	TGCGCCAGCAGCTTAGCGGCTACAGATACGCAGTATTTT
.	TRBJ2-3	once	TRBV29-1	CSVEDLGSPTDTQYF	TGCAGCGTTGAAGATCTGGGGAGCCCCACAGATACGCAGTATTTT
.	TRBJ2-7	.	TRBV5-1	CASSLGGVESYEQYF	TGCGCCAGCAGCTTGGGAGGGGTGGAGTCCTACGAGCAGTACTTC
.	TRBJ1-2	.	TRBV10-3	CAITRGANYGYTF	TGTGCCATCACTAGAGGGGCCAACTATGGCTACACCTTC
TRBD2	TRBJ2-5	.	TRBV2	CASSAPGLAGGPRETQYF	TGTGCCAGCAGCGCACCGGGACTAGCGGGAGGGCCCCGGGAGACCCAGTACTTC
TRBD2	TRBJ2-1	.	TRBV20-1	CSAQAGGSEQFF	TGCAGTGCTCAAGCGGGAGGGTCTGAGCAGTTCTTC
TRBD1	TRBJ1-3	few	TRBV2	CASSQTGATSGNTIYF	TGTGCCAGCAGTCAGACAGGGGCCACCTCTGGAAACACCATATATTTT
.	TRBJ2-7	medium-sized	TRBV5-8	CASSLMAGNYEQYF	TGTGCCAGCAGCTTGATGGCAGGGAATTACGAGCAGTACTTC
.	TRBJ2-5	.	TRBV5-5	CASSFGTFVETQYF	TGTGCCAGCAGCTTCGGGACGTTTGTAGAGACCCAGTACTTC
TRBD1	TRBJ1-2	medium-sized	TRBV18	CASSPSWTGGANYGYTF	TGTGCCAGCTCACCAAGTTGGACAGGGGGCGCCAACTATGGCTACACCTTC
TRBD2	TRBJ2-2	.	TRBV12-5	CASGLGTSTGELFF	TGTGCTAGTGGTTTGGGGACTAGCACCGGGGAGCTGTTTTTT
.	TRBJ2-7	.	TRBV11-2	CASSLGPGTYEQYF	TGTGCCAGCAGCTTGGGCCCGGGAACCTACGAGCAGTACTTC
.	TRBJ2-7	many	TRBV10-2	CASRGGAGGVNEQYF	TGCGCCAGCAGGGGGGGGGCCGGGGGAGTGAATGAGCAGTACTTC
.	TRBJ1-3	many	TRBV5-1	CASSVDGSSGNTIYF	TGCGCCAGCAGCGTGGACGGATCCTCTGGAAACACCATATATTTT
.	TRBJ2-3	few	TRBV19	CASSPRTDTQYF	TGTGCCAGTAGTCCCCGCACAGATACGCAGTATTTT
.	TRBJ2-1	.	TRBV5-6	CASEGGGDEQFF	TGTGCCAGCGAAGGGGGGGGCGATGAGCAGTTCTTC
TRBD2	TRBJ2-1	medium-sized	TRBV7-9	CASSPYERDHNEQFF	TGTGCCAGCAGCCCTTACGAGCGGGACCACAATGAGCAGTTCTTC
TRBD2	TRBJ2-1	.	TRBV29-1	CSVERDSSYNEQVF	TGCAGCGTGGAGCGGGATAGCTCCTACAATGAGCAGGTCTTC
TRBD2	TRBJ2-7	.	TRBV6-4	CASTSGRSYEQYF	TGTGCCAGCACTAGCGGGAGATCCTACGAGCAGTACTTC
TRBD1	TRBJ2-1	many	TRBV10-2	CASTPPETGSFNEQFF	TGCGCCAGCACGCCCCCCGAGACAGGGTCATTCAATGAGCAGTTCTTC
TRBD1	TRBJ2-2	.	TRBV24-1	CATSDFDRAPAHTGELFF	TGTGCCACCAGTGATTTCGACAGGGCGCCCGCGCACACCGGGGAGCTGTTTTTT
.	TRBJ2-1	medium-sized	TRBV4-1	CASSRGSSYNEQFF	TGCGCCAGCAGCCGGGGCTCCTCCTACAATGAGCAGTTCTTC
.	TRBJ2-7	many	TRBV11-2	CASSLVGGIHEQYF	TGTGCCAGCAGCTTAGTAGGCGGGATCCACGAGCAGTACTTC
.	TRBJ2-1	many	TRBV6-5	CASSHGGLYNEQFF	TGTGCCAGCAGTCACGGGGGGCTCTACAATGAGCAGTTCTTC
.	TRBJ1-2	.	TRBV24-1	CATLDRNYGYTF	TGTGCCACCTTAGACAGGAACTATGGCTACACCTTC
TRBD2	TRBJ2-2	many	TRBV5-8	CASSLGLAGEGNTGELFF	TGTGCCAGCAGCTTGGGGCTAGCGGGAGAAGGAAACACCGGGGAGCTGTTTTTT
.	TRBJ1-6	medium-sized	TRBV30	CAWSFGQGNSPLHF	TGTGCCTGGAGTTTTGGGCAGGGAAATTCACCCCTCCACTTT
.	TRBJ2-7	medium-sized	TRBV5-6	CASSLTGPSYEQYF	TGTGCCAGCAGCCTGACAGGCCCATCCTACGAGCAGTACTTC
TRBD2	TRBJ2-1	.	TRBV15	CTTSGLLAGGGSSYNEQFF	TGTACCACCAGCGGACTACTAGCGGGGGGGGGTAGCTCCTACAATGAGCAGTTCTTC
.	TRBJ2-2	.	TRBV20-1	CSARHDTGELFF	TGCAGTGCTAGACACGACACCGGGGAGCTGTTTTTT
TRBD2	TRBJ2-7	.	TRBV6-2/TRBV6-3	CASSSRGLAALGDEQYF	TGTGCCAGCAGTTCCAGGGGACTAGCGGCTCTCGGGGACGAGCAGTACTTC